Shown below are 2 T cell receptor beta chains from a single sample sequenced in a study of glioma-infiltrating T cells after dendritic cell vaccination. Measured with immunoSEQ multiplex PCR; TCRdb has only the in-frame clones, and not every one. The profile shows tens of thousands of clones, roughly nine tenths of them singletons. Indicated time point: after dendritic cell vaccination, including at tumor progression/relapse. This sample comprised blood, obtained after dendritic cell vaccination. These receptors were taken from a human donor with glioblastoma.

The CDR3 region is CASSLAVMQGEQYF. CDR3 DNA sequence: TGTGCCAGCAGCTTAGCGGTTATGCAGGGCGAGCAGTACTTC. V and J are TRBV11-2 and TRBJ2-7, with a weak D call TRBD1 (5 bases). CDR1 is SGHAT, CDR2 FQNNGV, per germline. V was pared by 1 base and J by 6 bases, with 13 bases between. This CDR3 has 14 amino acids.

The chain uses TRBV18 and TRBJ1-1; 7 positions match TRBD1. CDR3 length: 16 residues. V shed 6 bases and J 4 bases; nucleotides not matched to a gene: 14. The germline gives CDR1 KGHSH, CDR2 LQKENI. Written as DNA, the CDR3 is TGTGCCAGCTCCCCTAGTTTACAGGGGCAGGGCACTGAAGCTTTCTTT. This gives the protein CASSPSLQGQGTEAFF.